These 31 T cell receptor beta chains share one sample of origin, sequenced in a study of technical replicates of blood from a handful of donors. TCRdb keeps only in-frame clones here, not all; method: immunoSEQ multiplex PCR. The table has approximately 70,000 clones, over 85% seen once; the top ten hold 0.3% to 0.45%. Input material: T cells isolated from PBMCs. These receptors were taken from a human donor in good health.

This sequence joins TRBV10-3 and TRBJ1-1; D perhaps matches TRBD1 (5 bases). The CDR3 extends over 14 amino acids. V lost 7 bases and J lost 4, with 16 bases in between. Germline CDR1 and CDR2: ENHRY and SYGVKD. The CDR3 region is CAITWDLGGTEAFF. CDR3 nucleotides: TGTGCCATCACCTGGGACCTCGGGGGCACTGAAGCTTTCTTT.

The CDR3 loop reads CASFRGSYEQYF. The DNA for the CDR3 is TGTGCCAGCTTCAGGGGGTCCTACGAGCAGTACTTC. This chain links TRBV2 with TRBJ2-7; 7 nucleotides agree with TRBD1. This CDR3 is built from 12 residues. Germline CDR1 reads SNHLY; CDR2 reads FYNNEI. Trimming cost V 8 bases and J 1 base; bases outside gene matches: 2. Full variable domain (outside the CDR3, taken from reference TRBV2 and TRBJ2-7): EPEVTQTPSHQVTQMGQEVILRCVPISNHLYFYWYRQILGQKVEFLVSFYNNEISEKSEIFDDQFSVERPDGSNFTLKIRSTKLEDSAMYFCASFRGSYEQYFGPGTRLTVT.

This chain connects TRBV6-5 to TRBJ1-1; D may be TRBD1 (5 bases). The germline V and J ends were trimmed by 7 bases and 5 bases, with 8 bases remaining between them. The germline V gene has CDR1 MNHEY and CDR2 SVGAGI. CDR3 size: 11 residues. The CDR3 sequence: CASTGGTEAFF. The CDR3 DNA reads TGTGCCAGCACCGGGGGAACTGAAGCTTTCTTT.

This chain connects TRBV5-4 to TRBJ2-1; D may be TRBD2 (5 bases). This CDR3 is 14 amino acids long. Germline values: CDR1 SGHNT, CDR2 YYREEE (reference sequence). Deletions cut 1 base from V and 12 bases from J, with 17 bases between. CDR3 residues: CASSLPSGLTGQFF. The DNA of the CDR3 is TGTGCCAGCAGCTTGCCCAGCGGACTTACGGGGCAGTTCTTC.

The chain couples TRBV27 to TRBJ2-7, with 7 bases that match TRBD1. V shed 4 bases, J shed 3 bases, and the junction held 9 bases outside the gene matches. The germline V gene has CDR1 MNHEY and CDR2 SMNVEV (reference sequence). The CDR3 contains 15 residues. The CDR3 coding sequence is TGTGCCAGCAGTTCCCGACAGGGCAAAGACTACGAGCAGTACTTC. It specifies CASSSRQGKDYEQYF.

This clone was recorded only once. The chain uses TRBV4-2 and TRBJ1-2; no definite D call. CDR3 size: 12 residues. Germline V gene data show CDR1 as LGHNA and CDR2 as YNFKEQ. Trimming removed 0 bases from V and 7 bases from J, with 6 bases in between. In DNA, the CDR3 is TGTGCCAGCAGCCAAGATGAGGTTGGCTACACCTTC. Residues: CASSQDEVGYTF.

This chain uses TRBV27 with TRBJ2-6; D possibly corresponds to TRBD1 (6 bases). Per the germline V gene, CDR1 is MNHEY and CDR2 is SMNVEV (reference sequence). This CDR3 is built from 19 residues. Trimming took 7 bases from V and 0 from J, leaving 22 bases between them. The CDR3 here is CASTPFSGTPLSGANVLTF. CDR3 in DNA: TGTGCCAGCACCCCATTTTCGGGGACACCTCTCTCTGGGGCCAACGTCCTGACTTTC.

This chain joins TRBV19 and TRBJ1-2; TRBD1 aligns across 10 bases. V lost 5 bases to trimming and J lost 7 bases; unmatched junction nucleotides: 4. This CDR3 is 13 amino acids long. The germline gives CDR1 LNHDA, CDR2 SQIVND (reference sequence). The CDR3 reads CASSPGQGGGYTF. CDR3 bases: TGTGCCAGTAGTCCTGGACAGGGGGGTGGCTACACCTTC.

This sequence joins TRBV7-2 and TRBJ2-2; D is undetermined. With 3 bases removed from V and 4 bases from J, the gap between germline ends came to 9 bases. Germline V gene data show CDR1 as SGHTA and CDR2 as FQGNSA. This CDR3 spans 14 amino acids. CDR3 DNA: TGTGCCAGCAGCTTTGCCCAGATCACCGGGGAGCTGTTTTTT. Its protein is CASSFAQITGELFF.

The genes are TRBV5-4 and TRBJ1-2; D gene unclear. Germline V CDR1 and CDR2: SGHNT, YYREEE (reference sequence). The CDR3 runs to 14 residues. Trimming stripped 3 bases from V and 6 bases from J, with 15 bases between. CDR3 bases: TGTGCCAGCAGCTACTTTGATGGGAGAAATGGCTACACCTTC. Protein: CASSYFDGRNGYTF.

The V and J genes are TRBV7-9 and TRBJ1-2; 8 bases align to TRBD1. Germline CDR1 SEHNR, CDR2 FQNEAQ (reference sequence). The CDR3 totals 14 residues. The J segment lost 3 bases and the V segment lost 3 bases, leaving 3 bases of the junction unmatched. The CDR3 sequence is CASSFAGGDYGYTF. The CDR3 DNA follows: TGTGCCAGCAGCTTTGCAGGGGGCGACTATGGCTACACCTTC. The full variable domain, its missing parts supplied by reference TRBV7-9 and TRBJ1-2, is DTGVSQNPRHKITKRGQNVTFRCDPISEHNRLYWYRQTLGQGPEFLTYFQNEAQLEKSRLLSDRFSAERPKGSFSTLEIQRTEQGDSAMYLCASSFAGGDYGYTFGSGTRLTVV.

The chain links TRBV19 to TRBJ2-7; TRBD2 agrees at 7 bases. The germline V gene encodes CDR1 LNHDA and CDR2 SQIVND (reference sequence). J was trimmed by 2 bases and V by 3 bases; bases with no gene match: 10. CDR3 length: 16 amino acids. The CDR3 spells CASSMKTSAFPYEQYF. CDR3 bases: TGTGCCAGTAGTATGAAAACTAGCGCGTTCCCCTACGAGCAGTACTTC. The full variable domain, with the rest looked up from reference TRBV19 and TRBJ2-7, is DGGITQSPKYLFRKEGQNVTLSCEQNLNHDAMYWYRQDPGQGLRLIYYSQIVNDFQKGDIAEGYSVSREKKESFPLTVTSAQKNPTAFYLCASSMKTSAFPYEQYFGPGTRLTVT.

The V call is TRBV5-6, the J call TRBJ1-2; D unresolved. The length of the CDR3 is 15 residues. The ends were cut back, 2 bases at V and 2 bases at J, with 13 bases in the middle. The germline gives CDR1 SGHDT, CDR2 YYEEEE. The chain's CDR3 is CASSLPAGTNYGYTF. As DNA, the CDR3 is TGTGCCAGCAGCTTACCCGCAGGCACAAACTATGGCTACACCTTC.

The chain carries TRBV28 and TRBJ1-2, with 8 bases identical to TRBD1. J gave up 5 bases and V 3 bases, and 8 bases lay outside the gene matches. Germline loops: CDR1 MDHEN, CDR2 SYDVKM. The CDR3 is 15 amino acids. This chain's CDR3 is CASSFVGTGSYGYTF. The CDR3 DNA reads TGTGCCAGCAGTTTCGTGGGGACAGGTTCTTATGGCTACACCTTC.

The V and J genes are TRBV6-5 and TRBJ1-1; possibly TRBD1 for D (6 bases). Germline-derived CDR1 and CDR2 are MNHEY and SVGAGI. This CDR3 is built from 13 residues. Trimming removed 6 bases at V and 4 bases at J, with 12 bases between. CDR3 amino acids: CASSSTGFTEAFF. CDR3 sequence (DNA): TGTGCCAGCAGCTCGACAGGATTCACTGAAGCTTTCTTT.

The gene calls are TRBV7-9 and TRBJ2-1, with 9 bases matching TRBD1. CDR1 and CDR2 (germline): SEHNR, FQNEAQ (reference sequence). Unmatched junction bases numbered 12, after V lost 6 bases and J lost 9 bases. The CDR3 covers 15 residues. The CDR3 DNA reads TGTGCCAGCAGACCACCGGGACAGGGTTTCGGTGAGCAGTTCTTC. Its protein product is CASRPPGQGFGEQFF.

The chain recombines TRBV19 with TRBJ2-7; possibly TRBD2 for D (6 bases). The V end was cut by 3 bases, the J end by 2 bases, with 11 bases between. This CDR3 contains 14 residues. Germline V gene sequence: CDR1 LNHDA, CDR2 SQIVND (reference sequence). In nucleotides, the CDR3 is TGTGCCAGTAGTATCATAGCGGACACCTACGAGCAGTACTTC. Protein: CASSIIADTYEQYF. Variable domain in full (rest from reference TRBV19 and TRBJ2-7): DGGITQSPKYLFRKEGQNVTLSCEQNLNHDAMYWYRQDPGQGLRLIYYSQIVNDFQKGDIAEGYSVSREKKESFPLTVTSAQKNPTAFYLCASSIIADTYEQYFGPGTRLTVT.

J is TRBJ2-7 and V is TRBV4-1, with 7 bases lining up with TRBD2. CDR1 is MGHRA, CDR2 YSYEKL, per germline. The CDR3 length is 15 residues. The junction had 3 bases not matched to a gene; V was cut back by 0 bases and J by 1 base. CDR3 in DNA: TGCGCCAGCAGCCAAGAGCGGGAGATATCCTACGAGCAGTACTTC. It translates to CASSQEREISYEQYF.

This chain links TRBV11-2 with TRBJ2-7; 10 nucleotides match TRBD2. Germline values: CDR1 SGHAT, CDR2 FQNNGV. V shed 7 bases, J shed 2 bases, and the junction held 8 bases outside the gene matches. The CDR3 runs 15 residues. The CDR3 sequence is CASTASGRGPYEQYF. The DNA of the CDR3 is TGTGCCAGCACCGCTAGCGGGAGAGGCCCCTACGAGCAGTACTTC.

The chain employs TRBV4-2 and TRBJ1-2; the match to TRBD1 covers 9 bases. The V gene end was trimmed by 0 bases and the J gene end by 7 bases; junction bases not matched to a gene: 9. Germline V gene lookup returns CDR1 LGHNA and CDR2 YNFKEQ. The CDR3 is 16 residues long. CDR3 DNA: TGTGCCAGCAGCCAAGACCGGGACAGGGAGGGTGGTGGCTACACCTTC. This codes for CASSQDRDREGGGYTF.

The V call is TRBV30, the J call TRBJ1-1; 7 positions agree with TRBD1. Per germline, CDR1 GTSNPN and CDR2 SVGIG (reference sequence). V dropped 4 bases and J dropped 3; count of bases not matched to a gene: 5. The CDR3 loop spans 13 amino acids. The CDR3, as DNA: TGTGCCTGGACCAGGACAGGAGACACTGAAGCTTTCTTT. Protein sequence: CAWTRTGDTEAFF.

The chain links TRBV28 to TRBJ2-7, with a tentative D call TRBD1 (6 bases). V gave up 1 base and J gave up 5 bases, with 9 bases separating them. CDR1 is MDHEN and CDR2 is SYDVKM in the germline V gene. This CDR3 spans 13 amino acids. CDR3 in DNA: TGTGCCAGCAGTTTATTACAGGGTAACGAGCAGTACTTC. Its translation: CASSLLQGNEQYF.

The gene calls are TRBV25-1 and TRBJ2-3; D is uncertain. The CDR3 sequence is 12 residues long. V gave up 2 bases and J gave up 8 bases, with 8 bases separating them. Germline CDR1 MGHDK, CDR2 SYGVNS. Here the CDR3 DNA reads TGTGCCAGCAGTGAAGAGGCGTTTACGCAGTATTTT. It codes for CASSEEAFTQYF.

The gene calls are TRBV19 and TRBJ2-2, with 11 bases that match TRBD1. The CDR3 sequence is 15 residues long. CDR1 is LNHDA and CDR2 is SQIVND in the germline V gene (reference sequence). Losses at the gene ends were 6 bases for V and 1 base for J; bases not matched to a gene: 1. The CDR3 DNA reads as TGTGCCAGTAGAGGGACAGGGGGGAACACCGGGGAGCTGTTTTTT. Protein: CASRGTGGNTGELFF.

The chain is built from TRBV6-5 and TRBJ2-7; TRBD2 is a possible D gene (6 bases). The CDR3 is made up of 13 amino acids. The germline gives CDR1 MNHEY, CDR2 SVGAGI. V was clipped by 0 bases and J by 3 bases, with 6 bases between them. The DNA for the CDR3 is TGTGCCAGCAGTTACTCGGGACTCTACGAGCAGTACTTC. Protein sequence: CASSYSGLYEQYF.

Here the CDR3 reads CASSLSLAAAAQYF. The CDR3 coding sequence is TGTGCCAGCAGTTTATCCCTAGCGGCCGCGGCCCAGTACTTC. The chain combines TRBV27 with TRBJ2-5, with TRBD2 identical over 7 bases. Germline V lookup: CDR1 MNHEY, CDR2 SMNVEV (reference sequence). The V segment lost 0 bases and the J segment 9 bases; nucleotides outside the gene matches: 7. The CDR3 loop spans 14 amino acids.

This chain joins TRBV10-3 and TRBJ1-1; 9 bases align to TRBD1. The V gene's germline CDR1 is ENHRY and CDR2 SYGVKD. The V gene end was trimmed by 4 bases and the J gene end by 6 bases; junction bases not matched to a gene: 6. The CDR3 consists of 14 residues. As DNA, the CDR3 is TGTGCCATCAGTGGGGGACAGGGTATCGCTGAAGCTTTCTTT. Encoded protein: CAISGGQGIAEAFF.

The rearrangement links TRBV2 to TRBJ1-1, with 10 bases aligning to TRBD1. Trimming at V came to 6 bases and at J to 5 bases, leaving 0 bases not matched to a gene. The CDR3 length is 12 residues. Germline-derived CDR1 and CDR2 are SNHLY and FYNNEI. The CDR3 bases are TGTGCCAGCAGGGACAGGGGGACTGAAGCTTTCTTT. Protein product: CASRDRGTEAFF.

The count of this clone is one. This rearrangement joins TRBV7-2 to TRBJ2-1; the D gene is possibly TRBD2 (5 bases). This CDR3 region has 15 residues. Germline V gene lookup returns CDR1 SGHTA and CDR2 FQGNSA. V shed 0 bases and J shed 2 bases, with 8 bases lying between them. The CDR3 region has the DNA TGTGCCAGCAGCTTAGCATCGGGGACCTACAATGAGCAGTTCTTC. This gives the protein CASSLASGTYNEQFF.

The chain joins TRBV10-3 to TRBJ1-1; a possible D gene is TRBD1 (5 bases). Germline V gives CDR1 ENHRY, CDR2 SYGVKD. CDR3 length equals 16 residues. Trimming left V 2 bases short and J 10 bases short, with 23 bases between. CDR3 nucleotide sequence: TGTGCCATCAGTGAGCCTTCGACAGACGGTGTACTGAGAGCTTTCTTT. Translating gives CAISEPSTDGVLRAFF.

V gene TRBV28 combines with J gene TRBJ2-1; 11 bases are a match to TRBD2. This CDR3 spans 15 amino acids. Germline V gene data show CDR1 as MDHEN and CDR2 as SYDVKM. V shed 6 bases, J shed 6 bases, and the junction held 7 bases outside the gene matches. The CDR3 here is CASRLWLAGGNEQFF. In nucleotides, the CDR3 is TGTGCCAGCAGATTGTGGCTAGCGGGGGGCAATGAGCAGTTCTTC.